Listed below are T cell receptor beta chains from one sample, sequenced in a study of blood T cells in healthy people across ages. MiXCR was run by TCRdb on the 5' RACE reads, yielding one entry per CDR3 protein. The table has roughly 1,300,000 distinct CDR3 sequences, around 59% seen once; the top ten hold 5% to 7%. Sequenced sample: blood. All receptors come from a young man in good health. CDR3s include the opening cysteine and the closing phenylalanine or tryptophan. The order of the fields is clone size, J gene, V gene, D gene, CDR3 DNA, CDR3 protein. The D gene is left open where the match is weak. Some rows have no size entry. The others give once, few or many, or a class for an expanded clone.

clone_size: .; j_call: TRBJ2-7; v_call: TRBV29-1; d_call: TRBD2; cdr3_nt: TGCGGCGTTGAAGATTTAGCTAGCGGGAGGGTACACGAGCAGTACTTC; cdr3_aa: CGVEDLASGRVHEQYF
clone_size: .; j_call: TRBJ2-1; v_call: TRBV6-5; d_call: .; cdr3_nt: TGTGCCAGCAGCCTCCCGACTAGTTCCCACAATGAGCAGTTCTTC; cdr3_aa: CASSLPTSSHNEQFF
clone_size: few; j_call: TRBJ2-5; v_call: TRBV25-1; d_call: TRBD2; cdr3_nt: TGTGCCAGCAGTGCCCCTAGCGGAACTTTGACCCAGTACTTC; cdr3_aa: CASSAPSGTLTQYF
clone_size: few; j_call: TRBJ2-7; v_call: TRBV6-2/TRBV6-3; d_call: .; cdr3_nt: TGTGCCAGCAGTCGACAAAACGAGCAGTACTTC; cdr3_aa: CASSRQNEQYF
clone_size: .; j_call: TRBJ2-4; v_call: TRBV4-1; d_call: .; cdr3_nt: TGCGCCAGCAGCCCCCTGGGGAGCTTGGAGCAGTACTTC; cdr3_aa: CASSPLGSLEQYF
clone_size: .; j_call: TRBJ2-4; v_call: TRBV6-2/TRBV6-3; d_call: TRBD1; cdr3_nt: TGTGCCAGCAGGAATTGGGACAGAGAGCAGTACTTC; cdr3_aa: CASRNWDREQYF
clone_size: .; j_call: TRBJ2-3; v_call: TRBV11-2; d_call: .; cdr3_nt: TGTGCCAGCAGGTCCCCGGTCCTCCGTCCTCATCCAGATACGCAGTATTTT; cdr3_aa: CASRSPVLRPHPDTQYF
clone_size: .; j_call: TRBJ1-4; v_call: TRBV10-3; d_call: TRBD1; cdr3_nt: TGTGCCTCCCGGGACAGGGGGACAAATGAAAAACTGTTTTTT; cdr3_aa: CASRDRGTNEKLFF
clone_size: .; j_call: TRBJ2-2; v_call: TRBV29-1; d_call: .; cdr3_nt: TGCAGCGTTACAGGGTTCGCCGGGGAGCTGTTTTTT; cdr3_aa: CSVTGFAGELFF
clone_size: .; j_call: TRBJ1-4; v_call: TRBV18; d_call: .; cdr3_nt: TGTGCCAGCTCACGACAGGCGGGCGAAAAACTGTTTTTT; cdr3_aa: CASSRQAGEKLFF
clone_size: .; j_call: TRBJ2-5; v_call: TRBV25-1; d_call: TRBD1; cdr3_nt: TGTGCCAGCTCGACAGGGGGCAATTGGGAGACCCAGTACTTC; cdr3_aa: CASSTGGNWETQYF
clone_size: .; j_call: TRBJ2-1; v_call: TRBV13; d_call: TRBD2; cdr3_nt: TGTGCCAGCCCTACTTTTGTGGGGGGGGAGGAGCAGTTCTTC; cdr3_aa: CASPTFVGGEEQFF